Following are 17 T cell receptor beta chains from one sample sequenced in a study of cytomegalovirus exposure and HLA in healthy donors. PCR primers comprised 60 Vbeta and 13 Jbeta primers. Clones were sequenced by immunoSEQ multiplex PCR, and TCRdb holds only the in-frame ones, with some missing. The sample shows 140,000 to 150,000 clones, 60% to 85% of them seen only once. The specimen sequenced was PBMCs. Receptors originate from a man between 40 and 49 years old in good health and CMV-seropositive.

The chain couples TRBV9 to TRBJ2-2, with TRBD2 matching over 15 bases. With V trimmed by 4 bases and J by 1 base, 8 bases remained unmatched. This CDR3 region has 19 residues. Germline V gene lookup returns CDR1 SGDLS and CDR2 YYNGEE. The CDR3 nucleotides read TGTGCCAGCAGCCGTCGGACTAGCGGGAGGGCTGGGAACACCGGGGAGCTGTTTTTT. This translates into CASSRRTSGRAGNTGELFF.

The CDR3 reads CAAGSTKAQYF. Here the CDR3 DNA reads TGTGCCGCGGGGTCGACTAAGGCCCAGTACTTC. The chain links TRBV28 to TRBJ2-5, with D possibly matching TRBD2 (6 bases). Per the germline V gene, CDR1 is MDHEN and CDR2 is SYDVKM. V shed 11 bases and J shed 9 bases, with 16 bases lying between them. The CDR3 spans 11 residues.

The J gene is TRBJ2-7, the V gene TRBV5-1, with TRBD2 as a possible D gene (6 bases). Germline lookup yields CDR1 SGHRS and CDR2 YFSETQ. The CDR3 extends over 16 amino acids. Trimming left V 1 base short and J 6 bases short, with 20 bases between. The CDR3 sequence: CASSLRESRSTGEQYF. CDR3 DNA: TGCGCCAGCAGCTTGCGGGAGAGTCGTTCCACTGGCGAGCAGTACTTC.

The chain combines TRBV7-2 with TRBJ1-2; 10 bases align to TRBD1. V lost 5 bases and J lost 6; bases outside the gene matches: 15. The V gene's germline CDR1 is SGHTA and CDR2 FQGNSA. The CDR3 consists of 17 residues. The CDR3 nucleotides are TGTGCCAGCAGCCCCCGTCCCCGGGGACAGGGGTTTGATGGCTACACCTTC. This encodes CASSPRPRGQGFDGYTF.

The chain links TRBV7-9 to TRBJ2-2; D remains unclear. Trimming stripped 0 bases from V and 6 bases from J, with 11 bases between. CDR1 is SEHNR, CDR2 FQNEAQ, per germline (reference sequence). The CDR3 loop spans 15 amino acids. CDR3 DNA: TGTGCCAGCAGCTTAGCGAGCCAAGTTGCCGGGGAGCTGTTTTTT. Its translation: CASSLASQVAGELFF. The full variable domain, rest sourced from reference TRBV7-9 and TRBJ2-2, is DTGVSQNPRHKITKRGQNVTFRCDPISEHNRLYWYRQTLGQGPEFLTYFQNEAQLEKSRLLSDRFSAERPKGSFSTLEIQRTEQGDSAMYLCASSLASQVAGELFFGEGSRLTVL.

The V gene is TRBV19, the J gene TRBJ2-2, with 10 bases identical to TRBD2. The germline V gene has CDR1 LNHDA and CDR2 SQIVND (reference sequence). J was trimmed by 6 bases and V by 5 bases; bases with no gene match: 18. There are 19 residues in the CDR3. The CDR3 DNA reads as TGTGCCAGTAGTTTAAGTATCACTAGCGGGGCCCTGAGGTCCGGGGAGCTGTTTTTT. Its translation is CASSLSITSGALRSGELFF.

The rearrangement links TRBV28 to TRBJ1-4; D might be TRBD1 (5 bases). V was shortened by 8 bases and J by 8 bases, with 18 bases between the two germline ends. CDR3 length: 14 residues. Germline CDR1 MDHEN, CDR2 SYDVKM. The CDR3 loop is CASRHGGGREKLFF. DNA of the CDR3: TGTGCCAGCCGCCATGGGGGGGGTAGGGAAAAACTGTTTTTT.

There are a few counts of this clone. The genes are TRBV7-9 and TRBJ2-7, with TRBD1 as a possible D gene (5 bases). V shed 0 bases and J shed 5 bases, with 11 bases lying between them. Germline V CDR1 and CDR2: SEHNR, FQNEAQ (reference sequence). The CDR3 spans 14 residues. The CDR3 DNA reads as TGTGCCAGCAGCTTAGCTTCCGGCAGGGACGAGCAGTACTTC. This translates into CASSLASGRDEQYF.

The genes are TRBV14 and TRBJ2-5; 9 positions agree with TRBD1. Germline V CDR1 and CDR2: SGHDN, FVKESK. The J segment lost 5 bases and the V segment lost 3 bases, leaving 10 bases of the junction unmatched. This CDR3 is 16 amino acids long. CDR3 DNA sequence: TGTGCCAGCAGCCAGAATACAGGGGGCGCGCGGGAGACCCAGTACTTC. It encodes CASSQNTGGARETQYF.

The chain carries TRBV6-1 and TRBJ1-2; 10 bases match TRBD1. This CDR3 is 13 amino acids long. Germline V gene lookup returns CDR1 MNHNS and CDR2 SASEGT. After removal of 5 bases from V and 7 bases from J, the junction contained 4 bases not matched to a gene. In DNA, the CDR3 is TGTGCCAGCAGTACGACAGGGGGCGGTGGCTACACCTTC. The encoded protein is CASSTTGGGGYTF.

J is TRBJ2-5 and V is TRBV5-1; perhaps TRBD2 as D (6 bases). Germline CDR1 SGHRS, CDR2 YFSETQ. The CDR3 has 14 residues. Trimming took 3 bases from V and 3 from J, leaving 12 bases between them. Written as DNA, the CDR3 is TGCGCCAGCAGCTCGGGACTGAACGAAGAGACCCAGTACTTC. Protein: CASSSGLNEETQYF.

This chain joins TRBV19 and TRBJ2-1; D is unresolved. The CDR3 runs 14 residues. With 1 base removed from V and 8 bases from J, the gap between germline ends came to 12 bases. The germline V gene has CDR1 LNHDA and CDR2 SQIVND (reference sequence). The CDR3 reads CASSIGGPVDEQFF. The CDR3 DNA is TGTGCCAGTAGTATAGGTGGCCCCGTGGATGAGCAGTTCTTC.

This chain joins TRBV7-2 and TRBJ1-6; 7 bases are shared with TRBD1. CDR1 SGHTA and CDR2 FQGNSA come from the germline V gene. Trimming cost V 5 bases and J 6 bases; bases outside gene matches: 4. The CDR3 is made up of 14 amino acids. As DNA, the CDR3 is TGTGCCAGCAGCATCGACAGGGCTAATTCACCCCTCCACTTT. Translation: CASSIDRANSPLHF.

This chain connects TRBV19 to TRBJ1-1, with 7 bases aligning to TRBD1. Germline values: CDR1 LNHDA, CDR2 SQIVND (reference sequence). This CDR3 is built from 15 residues. The V segment lost 7 bases and the J segment 13 bases; nucleotides outside the gene matches: 21. CDR3 DNA: TGTGCCAGTAAGCTCCAAGAGACAGGGAAGGAAAGGGTTTTCTTT. Its translation is CASKLQETGKERVFF.

The rearrangement uses TRBV14 and TRBJ1-5; D might be TRBD1 (5 bases). The CDR3 length is 13 residues. The ends were cut back, 6 bases at V and 4 bases at J, with 10 bases in the middle. Germline-derived CDR1 and CDR2 are SGHDN and FVKESK. The CDR3 DNA sequence: TGTGCCAGCAGTCAGGGAATTAATCAGCCCCAGCATTTT. Translating gives CASSQGINQPQHF.

The J gene is TRBJ2-7, the V gene TRBV7-6; 9 bases are a match to TRBD1. The CDR3 runs to 14 residues. J was trimmed by 4 bases and V by 4 bases; bases with no gene match: 5. Per germline, CDR1 SGHVS and CDR2 FNYEAQ. The CDR3 sequence is CASSSGTGRYEQYF. The CDR3 bases are TGTGCCAGCAGCTCCGGGACAGGGCGGTACGAGCAGTACTTC.

This clone was seen a single time. A junction boundary mismatches the germline segment, possibly from a read error. V gene TRBV7-9 combines with J gene TRBJ2-7; 7 nucleotides match TRBD2. The CDR3 length is 16 residues. The germline gives CDR1 SEHNR, CDR2 FQNEAQ (reference sequence). In DNA form, the CDR3 reads TGTTCCAGCAGCCCAGCGCTAGCGGACCTCTCCTACGAGCAGTACTTC. It specifies CSSSPALADLSYEQYF.